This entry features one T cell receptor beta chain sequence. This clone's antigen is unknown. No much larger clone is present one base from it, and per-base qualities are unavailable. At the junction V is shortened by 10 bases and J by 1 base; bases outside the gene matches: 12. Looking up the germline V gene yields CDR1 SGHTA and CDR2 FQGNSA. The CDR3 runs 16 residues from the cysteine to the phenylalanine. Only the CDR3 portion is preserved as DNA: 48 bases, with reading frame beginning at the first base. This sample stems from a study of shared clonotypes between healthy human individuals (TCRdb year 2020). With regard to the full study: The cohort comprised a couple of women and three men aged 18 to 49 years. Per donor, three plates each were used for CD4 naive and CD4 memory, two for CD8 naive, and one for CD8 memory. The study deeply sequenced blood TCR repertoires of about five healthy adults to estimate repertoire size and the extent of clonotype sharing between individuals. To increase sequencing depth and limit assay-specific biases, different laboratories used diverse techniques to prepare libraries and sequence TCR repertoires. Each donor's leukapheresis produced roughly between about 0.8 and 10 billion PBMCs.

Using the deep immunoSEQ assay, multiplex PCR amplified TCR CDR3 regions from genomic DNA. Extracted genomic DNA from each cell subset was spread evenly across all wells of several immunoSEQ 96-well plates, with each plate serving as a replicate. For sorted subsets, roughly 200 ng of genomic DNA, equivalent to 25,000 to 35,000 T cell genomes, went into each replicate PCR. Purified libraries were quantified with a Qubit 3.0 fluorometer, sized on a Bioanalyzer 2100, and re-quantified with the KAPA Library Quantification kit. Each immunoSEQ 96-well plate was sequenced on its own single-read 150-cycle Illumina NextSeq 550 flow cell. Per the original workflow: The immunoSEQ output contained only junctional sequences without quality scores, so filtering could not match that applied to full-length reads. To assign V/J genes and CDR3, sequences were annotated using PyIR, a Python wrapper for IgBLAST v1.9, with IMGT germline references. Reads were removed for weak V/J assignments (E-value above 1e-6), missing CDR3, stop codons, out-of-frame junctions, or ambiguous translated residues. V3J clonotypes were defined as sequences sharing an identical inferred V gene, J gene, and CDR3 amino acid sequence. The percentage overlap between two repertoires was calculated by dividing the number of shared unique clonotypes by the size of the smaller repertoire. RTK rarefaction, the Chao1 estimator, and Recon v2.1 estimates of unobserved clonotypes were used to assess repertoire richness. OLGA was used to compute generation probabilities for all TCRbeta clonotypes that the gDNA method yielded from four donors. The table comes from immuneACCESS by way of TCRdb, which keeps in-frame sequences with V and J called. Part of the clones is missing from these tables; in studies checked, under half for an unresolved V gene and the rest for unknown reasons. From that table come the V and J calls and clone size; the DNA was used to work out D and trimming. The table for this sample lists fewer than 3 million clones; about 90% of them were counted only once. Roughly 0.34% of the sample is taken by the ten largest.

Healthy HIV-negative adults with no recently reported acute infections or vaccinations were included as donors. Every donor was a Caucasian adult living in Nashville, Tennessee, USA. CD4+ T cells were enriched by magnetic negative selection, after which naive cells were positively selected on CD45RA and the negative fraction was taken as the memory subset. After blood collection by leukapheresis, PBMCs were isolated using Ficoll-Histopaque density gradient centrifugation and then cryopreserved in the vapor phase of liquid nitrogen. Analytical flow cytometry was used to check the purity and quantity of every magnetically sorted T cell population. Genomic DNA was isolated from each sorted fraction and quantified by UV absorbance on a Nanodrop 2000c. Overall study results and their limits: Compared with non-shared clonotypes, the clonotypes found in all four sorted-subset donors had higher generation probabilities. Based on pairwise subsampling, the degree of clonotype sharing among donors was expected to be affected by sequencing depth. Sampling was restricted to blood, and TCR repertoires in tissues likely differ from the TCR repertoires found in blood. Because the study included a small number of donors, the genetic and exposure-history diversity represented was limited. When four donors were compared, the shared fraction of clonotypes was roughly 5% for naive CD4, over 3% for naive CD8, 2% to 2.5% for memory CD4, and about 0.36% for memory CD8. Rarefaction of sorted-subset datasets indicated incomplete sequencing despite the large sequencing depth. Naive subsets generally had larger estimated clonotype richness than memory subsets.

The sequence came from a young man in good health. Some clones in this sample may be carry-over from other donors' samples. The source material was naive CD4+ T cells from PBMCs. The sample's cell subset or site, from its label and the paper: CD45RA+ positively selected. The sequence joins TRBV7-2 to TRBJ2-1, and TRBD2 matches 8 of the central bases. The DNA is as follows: TGTGCCACTCGGGTAGCGGGGAAGGGGTCCTACAATGAGCAGTTCTTC. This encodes CATRVAGKGSYNEQFF.